Listed below are T cell receptor beta chains from one sample, sequenced in a study of post-analysis software for immune sequencing data. TCRdb redid the calling of the PCR reads with MiXCR, one entry per CDR3 protein. The sample contains fewer than 850,000 distinct CDR3 sequences, around 45% of which appear only once. Sequences were obtained from blood. The receptors shown here come from a girl aged 5-17 years with multiple sclerosis. CDR3s include the opening cysteine and the closing phenylalanine or tryptophan. D genes are given only for firm matches. Not every row has a clone size; where given, it reads once, few, many or a size class.

V gene: TRBV29-1
J gene: TRBJ2-1
clone size: NA
D gene: TRBD2
CDR3 DNA: TGCAGCGGTTCCGGGACTAGCTCCTACAATGAGCAGTTCTTC
CDR3 protein: CSGSGTSSYNEQFF

V gene: TRBV6-1
J gene: TRBJ1-5
clone size: once
D gene: NA
CDR3 DNA: TGTGCCAGCAGTGAAAGGGGGACACCGGTTCAGCATTTT
CDR3 protein: CASSERGTPVQHF

V gene: TRBV10-3
J gene: TRBJ2-1
clone size: NA
D gene: TRBD2
CDR3 DNA: TGTGCCATCAGAGAGGGGAGGGATTACAATGAGCAGTTCTTC
CDR3 protein: CAIREGRDYNEQFF

V gene: TRBV14
J gene: TRBJ2-4
clone size: NA
D gene: TRBD2
CDR3 DNA: TGTGCCAGCAGCCAGGGGGGACTAGCGATAGCCAAAAACATTCAGTACTTC
CDR3 protein: CASSQGGLAIAKNIQYF

V gene: TRBV4-1
J gene: TRBJ2-1
clone size: NA
D gene: TRBD2
CDR3 DNA: TGCGCCAGCAGCCCGGGACTAGCGCGTACTTATTACAATGAGCAGTTCTTC
CDR3 protein: CASSPGLARTYYNEQFF

V gene: TRBV27
J gene: TRBJ1-2
clone size: few
D gene: TRBD1
CDR3 DNA: TGTGCCAGCAGTTTCTCCGACAGGGTAGGAGGTGGCTACACCTTC
CDR3 protein: CASSFSDRVGGGYTF

V gene: TRBV3-1
J gene: TRBJ2-6
clone size: NA
D gene: NA
CDR3 DNA: TGTGCCAGCAGCCGACAGGCCGGCAAGATATCTTCTGGGGCCAACGTCCTGACTTTC
CDR3 protein: CASSRQAGKISSGANVLTF

V gene: TRBV28
J gene: TRBJ2-3
clone size: NA
D gene: TRBD2
CDR3 DNA: TGTGCCAGCAGTTTATACTTAGCGGGCCCCTCGGATACGCAGTATTTT
CDR3 protein: CASSLYLAGPSDTQYF

V gene: TRBV7-9
J gene: TRBJ1-4
clone size: few
D gene: NA
CDR3 DNA: TGTGCCAGCAGCGGCGGGGTTATGGATGAAAAACTGTTTTTT
CDR3 protein: CASSGGVMDEKLFF

V gene: TRBV9
J gene: TRBJ2-1
clone size: few
D gene: TRBD1
CDR3 DNA: TGTGCCAGCAGCCTCTCCCGGGACAGGGGAGGCAATGAGCAGTTCTTC
CDR3 protein: CASSLSRDRGGNEQFF

V gene: TRBV7-2
J gene: TRBJ1-2
clone size: NA
D gene: TRBD1
CDR3 DNA: TGTGCCGGGCAGGGGGCCGGAGGTAACTATGGCTACACCTTC
CDR3 protein: CAGQGAGGNYGYTF

V gene: TRBV7-2
J gene: TRBJ1-5
clone size: NA
D gene: NA
CDR3 DNA: TGTGCCAGCAGCCCTGCGGGACACCTGAATCAGCCCCAGCATTTT
CDR3 protein: CASSPAGHLNQPQHF

V gene: TRBV20-1
J gene: TRBJ1-2
clone size: NA
D gene: TRBD1
CDR3 DNA: TGCAGTGGGGCGGTTTTTACAGGGGGCGGAAACTATGGCTACACCTTC
CDR3 protein: CSGAVFTGGGNYGYTF

V gene: TRBV24-1
J gene: TRBJ1-2
clone size: few
D gene: NA
CDR3 DNA: TGTGCCACCATCGGGGTACAGCCCACGCAGGACTATGGCTACACCTTC
CDR3 protein: CATIGVQPTQDYGYTF

V gene: TRBV20-1
J gene: TRBJ1-2
clone size: NA
D gene: NA
CDR3 DNA: TGCAGTGCTAGCGGGCCATCCGGGGCAAGTGGCTACACCTTC
CDR3 protein: CSASGPSGASGYTF

V gene: TRBV12-3/TRBV12-4
J gene: TRBJ1-5
clone size: NA
D gene: TRBD1
CDR3 DNA: TGTGCCAGCAGTCAGGGACAGCGAGATCAGCCCCAGCATTTT
CDR3 protein: CASSQGQRDQPQHF

V gene: TRBV29-1
J gene: TRBJ1-1
clone size: NA
D gene: NA
CDR3 DNA: TGCAGGGGGGGATCCAACACTGAAGCTTTCTTT
CDR3 protein: CRGGSNTEAFF

V gene: TRBV10-3
J gene: TRBJ2-7
clone size: few
D gene: TRBD2
CDR3 DNA: TGTGCCATCAGGCGGCTAGCGGGAGAAAGCGAGCAGTACTTC
CDR3 protein: CAIRRLAGESEQYF

V gene: TRBV20-1
J gene: TRBJ2-1
clone size: NA
D gene: NA
CDR3 DNA: TGCAGTGCTATGGCGAGGTTATCCTACAATGAGCAGTTCTTC
CDR3 protein: CSAMARLSYNEQFF

V gene: TRBV7-3
J gene: TRBJ2-3
clone size: few
D gene: TRBD2
CDR3 DNA: TGTGCCAGCAGCTTAAACTCATCTAGCGGGAGGGAAACAGATACGCAGTATTTT
CDR3 protein: CASSLNSSSGRETDTQYF

V gene: TRBV20-1
J gene: TRBJ2-7
clone size: NA
D gene: TRBD2
CDR3 DNA: TGCAGTGCTAATGCGGGAGTTGGGTACGAGCAGTACTTC
CDR3 protein: CSANAGVGYEQYF

V gene: TRBV5-1
J gene: TRBJ2-5
clone size: few
D gene: NA
CDR3 DNA: TGCGCCAGCATGCAGGGAGGAAGCCAAGAGACCCAGTACTTC
CDR3 protein: CASMQGGSQETQYF

V gene: TRBV28
J gene: TRBJ1-4
clone size: NA
D gene: NA
CDR3 DNA: TGTGCCAGCAGTTTCGAGGGAGGCGAAAAACTGTTTTTT
CDR3 protein: CASSFEGGEKLFF

V gene: TRBV14
J gene: TRBJ1-1
clone size: NA
D gene: NA
CDR3 DNA: TGTGCCAGCAGCCAAGAGGGGGGGCCCCGGCGGGCTTTCTTT
CDR3 protein: CASSQEGGPRRAFF

V gene: TRBV12-3/TRBV12-4
J gene: TRBJ1-4
clone size: NA
D gene: NA
CDR3 DNA: TGTGCCAGCAGGTTTGCCACGGGGGAAAAACTGTTTTTT
CDR3 protein: CASRFATGEKLFF

V gene: TRBV7-2
J gene: TRBJ2-5
clone size: few
D gene: TRBD2
CDR3 DNA: TGTGCCAGCAGCTTAGCGGGAGGGTTCCCAGAGACCCAGTACTTC
CDR3 protein: CASSLAGGFPETQYF

V gene: TRBV3-1
J gene: TRBJ1-5
clone size: NA
D gene: NA
CDR3 DNA: TGTGCCTCCTCGTCCGGGCCTAGCGACAATCAGCCCCAGCATTTT
CDR3 protein: CASSSGPSDNQPQHF

V gene: TRBV5-1
J gene: TRBJ2-1
clone size: NA
D gene: NA
CDR3 DNA: TGCGCCAGCAGCTCCCAGGGGGGGTACGACAATGAGCAGTTCTTC
CDR3 protein: CASSSQGGYDNEQFF

V gene: TRBV20-1
J gene: TRBJ2-1
clone size: NA
D gene: TRBD2
CDR3 DNA: TGCAGTGCTGGCGGCCCGGGACTAGTAGTCAATGAGCAGTTCTTC
CDR3 protein: CSAGGPGLVVNEQFF

V gene: TRBV10-3
J gene: TRBJ2-1
clone size: few
D gene: TRBD2
CDR3 DNA: TGTGCCATCAGTGAGCCGAGCGGAAAGACTAGCGGGGGGAATGAGCAGTTCTTC
CDR3 protein: CAISEPSGKTSGGNEQFF

V gene: TRBV20-1
J gene: TRBJ2-3
clone size: few
D gene: NA
CDR3 DNA: TGCAGTGCTAGAGTCGTAGCCACAGATACGCAGTATTTT
CDR3 protein: CSARVVATDTQYF

V gene: TRBV7-8
J gene: TRBJ2-1
clone size: NA
D gene: TRBD2
CDR3 DNA: TGTGCCAGCAGCAACCCGAGCGGGAACTCCTACAATGAGCAGTTCTTC
CDR3 protein: CASSNPSGNSYNEQFF

V gene: TRBV12-3/TRBV12-4
J gene: TRBJ1-1
clone size: NA
D gene: NA
CDR3 DNA: TGTGCCAGCAGTTTGTGGGACTCCTGGAACACTGAAGCTTTCTTT
CDR3 protein: CASSLWDSWNTEAFF

V gene: TRBV20-1
J gene: TRBJ2-3
clone size: NA
D gene: TRBD2
CDR3 DNA: TGCAGTGCTAGGCGCCTAGCGGGGGGGGTTATGCAGTATTTT
CDR3 protein: CSARRLAGGVMQYF

V gene: TRBV12-3/TRBV12-4
J gene: TRBJ2-7
clone size: NA
D gene: NA
CDR3 DNA: TGTGCCAGCAGTACGATGGTAGATTACGAGCAGTACTTC
CDR3 protein: CASSTMVDYEQYF

V gene: TRBV25-1
J gene: TRBJ2-7
clone size: NA
D gene: NA
CDR3 DNA: TGTGCCAGCAGGGACAAAACCTACGAGCAGTACTTC
CDR3 protein: CASRDKTYEQYF

V gene: TRBV29-1
J gene: TRBJ2-1
clone size: NA
D gene: TRBD1
CDR3 DNA: TGCAGCGCGAGGGGGACAGGGCTTGGCAATGAGCAGTTCTTC
CDR3 protein: CSARGTGLGNEQFF

V gene: TRBV27
J gene: TRBJ2-3
clone size: NA
D gene: NA
CDR3 DNA: TGTGCCAGCAGTTTCGCTAGGAGTGCAGATACGCAGTATTTT
CDR3 protein: CASSFARSADTQYF

V gene: TRBV5-1
J gene: TRBJ2-3
clone size: NA
D gene: NA
CDR3 DNA: TGCGCCAGCAGCCGGACTTTAGGCACAGATACGCAGTATTTT
CDR3 protein: CASSRTLGTDTQYF

V gene: TRBV7-6
J gene: TRBJ1-2
clone size: NA
D gene: NA
CDR3 DNA: TGTGCCAGCAGCTTATACGCGGGGCCGGATGGCTACACCTTC
CDR3 protein: CASSLYAGPDGYTF

V gene: TRBV11-2
J gene: TRBJ2-7
clone size: few
D gene: NA
CDR3 DNA: TGTGCCAGCAGCTCCCGGGACACACTGACGCGGTACGAGCAGTACTTC
CDR3 protein: CASSSRDTLTRYEQYF

V gene: TRBV6-6
J gene: TRBJ2-5
clone size: few
D gene: TRBD2
CDR3 DNA: TGTGCCAGCAGAGATAAGCGGGAGGACCGTCGAGAGACCCAGTACTTC
CDR3 protein: CASRDKREDRRETQYF

V gene: TRBV7-2
J gene: TRBJ1-2
clone size: few
D gene: NA
CDR3 DNA: TGTGCCAGCAGCCCTTACAGGGATGACTATGGCTACACCTTC
CDR3 protein: CASSPYRDDYGYTF